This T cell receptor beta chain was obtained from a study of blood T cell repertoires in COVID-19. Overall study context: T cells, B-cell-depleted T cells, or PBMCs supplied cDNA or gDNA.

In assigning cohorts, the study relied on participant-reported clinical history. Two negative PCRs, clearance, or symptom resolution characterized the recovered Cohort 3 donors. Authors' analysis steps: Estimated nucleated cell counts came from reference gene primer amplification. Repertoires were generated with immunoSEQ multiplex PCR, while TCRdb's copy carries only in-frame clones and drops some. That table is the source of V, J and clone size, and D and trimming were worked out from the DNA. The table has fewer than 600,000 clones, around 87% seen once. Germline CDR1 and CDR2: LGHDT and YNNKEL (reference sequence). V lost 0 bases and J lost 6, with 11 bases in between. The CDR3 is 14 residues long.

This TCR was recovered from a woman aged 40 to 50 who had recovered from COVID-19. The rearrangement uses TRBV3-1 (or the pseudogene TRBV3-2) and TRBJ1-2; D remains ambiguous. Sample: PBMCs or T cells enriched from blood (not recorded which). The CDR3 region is CASSQDSAGDGYTF. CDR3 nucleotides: TGTGCCAGCAGCCAAGATTCGGCAGGCGATGGCTACACCTTC.